This TCR beta chain was sequenced during a study of T cells in Graves' hyperthyroidism and ophthalmopathy. This clonotype has ten or more counts. The target antigen is unknown. The CDR3 runs 22 residues. Germline-derived CDR1 and CDR2 are PRHDT and FYEKMQ (reference sequence). The J segment lost 3 bases and the V segment lost 5 bases, leaving 20 bases of the junction unmatched. General study findings and limits: From stable hyperthyroidism, ophthalmopathy was separated by a 13 V-J model. The majority of expanded thyroid clonotypes above 0.001 also appeared in blood.

An absence of ophthalmopathy progression within 18 months meant stable Graves' hyperthyroidism. Thyroid ultrasound and orbital computed tomography, with clinical symptoms and serum thyroxine and TRAb, informed diagnoses. TCR beta CDR3 regions were amplified from RNA transcripts. RT-PCR in the first round (using the HTBI primer set) targeted the TCR CDR3. TCRdb reprocessed the multiplex PCR reads with MiXCR, giving one entry per CDR3 protein. The sample records hundreds of thousands of distinct CDR3 sequences, approximately 15% being singletons. The sequenced sample was blood. The clonotype was recovered from a woman aged 18 to 35 with Graves' hyperthyroidism. The chain joins TRBV13 to TRBJ2-2, with 14 bases lining up with TRBD2. The CDR3 sequence is CASSVVGGTSGSGPKDTGELFF. DNA of the CDR3: TGTGCCAGCAGCGTCGTTGGGGGGACTAGCGGGAGTGGGCCAAAGGACACCGGGGAGCTGTTTTTT.